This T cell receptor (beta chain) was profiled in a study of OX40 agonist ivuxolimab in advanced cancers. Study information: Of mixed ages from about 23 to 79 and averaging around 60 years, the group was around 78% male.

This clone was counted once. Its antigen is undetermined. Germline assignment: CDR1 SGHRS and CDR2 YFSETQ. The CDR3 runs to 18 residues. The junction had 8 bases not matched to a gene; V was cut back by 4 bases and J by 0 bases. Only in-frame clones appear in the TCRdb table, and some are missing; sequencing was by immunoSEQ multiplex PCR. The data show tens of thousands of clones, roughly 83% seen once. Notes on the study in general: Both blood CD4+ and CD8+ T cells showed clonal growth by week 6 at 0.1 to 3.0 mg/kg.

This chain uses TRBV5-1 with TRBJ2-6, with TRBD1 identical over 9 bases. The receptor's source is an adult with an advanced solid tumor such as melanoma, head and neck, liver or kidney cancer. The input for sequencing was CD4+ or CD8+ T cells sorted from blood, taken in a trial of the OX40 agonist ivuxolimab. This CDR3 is CASSVRDRESSGANVLTF. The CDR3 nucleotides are TGCGCCAGCAGCGTAAGGGACAGGGAAAGCTCTGGGGCCAACGTCCTGACTTTC.